Below are 13 T cell receptor beta chains sequenced from a single sample in a study of T cells in Graves' hyperthyroidism and ophthalmopathy. The TCR beta CDR3 regions underwent amplification using RNA transcripts as the source. When the TCR CDR3 underwent first-round RT-PCR, the HTBI primer set was used. TCRdb recomputed calls from the multiplex PCR reads with MiXCR, one row per CDR3 protein. The sample carries a few hundred thousand distinct CDR3 sequences, around 14% recorded once. The material sequenced was blood. All receptors derive from a woman between 18 and 30 years old with Graves' hyperthyroidism.

This clonotype was observed many times. The chain combines TRBV7-9 with TRBJ2-1, with TRBD2 matching over 7 bases. The germline gives CDR1 SEHNR, CDR2 FQNEAQ (reference sequence). With 5 bases clipped from V and 4 bases from J, the junction kept 11 bases outside the gene matches. The CDR3 sequence is 16 residues long. Here the CDR3 reads CASSPVGRADYNEQFF. The CDR3 DNA reads TGTGCCAGCAGCCCAGTGGGGAGGGCCGATTACAATGAGCAGTTCTTC.

This clonotype showed up many times. The J gene is TRBJ1-4, the V gene TRBV5-4; D may be TRBD1 (6 bases). Germline loops: CDR1 SGHNT, CDR2 YYREEE (reference sequence). The CDR3 has 15 amino acids. V dropped 0 bases and J dropped 8 bases, with 14 bases sitting between them. The CDR3 bases are TGTGCCAGCAGCTTGGGCAGGGGCAGGTTAGAAAAACTGTTTTTT. Translating gives CASSLGRGRLEKLFF.

This chain connects TRBV28 to TRBJ2-1, with 7 bases lining up with TRBD1. With V trimmed by 6 bases and J by 3 bases, 8 bases remained unmatched. Germline CDR1 reads MDHEN; CDR2 reads SYDVKM. The CDR3 loop spans 15 amino acids. The CDR3 reads CASRPAGGVYNEQFF. CDR3 sequence (DNA): TGTGCCAGCAGACCGGCAGGGGGAGTCTACAATGAGCAGTTCTTC.

This clonotype was counted ten times or more. The V gene is TRBV10-3, the J gene TRBJ2-7; TRBD2 matches 7 bases. Germline CDR1 ENHRY, CDR2 SYGVKD. This CDR3 contains 13 residues. Unmatched junction bases numbered 6, after V lost 8 bases and J lost 2 bases. The DNA of the CDR3 is TGTGCCATCGGGCCTAGCGGTACCTACGAGCAGTACGTC. Translating it yields CAIGPSGTYEQYV.

This clonotype was counted many times. The J gene is TRBJ2-1, the V gene TRBV7-8; TRBD1 aligns across 7 bases. From germline, CDR1 is SGHVS and CDR2 FQNEAQ. The CDR3 has 16 residues. After removal of 6 bases from V and 4 bases from J, the junction contained 12 bases not matched to a gene. DNA of the CDR3: TGTGCCAGCAGTACCCAACCGGGACAGAAATACAATGAGCAGTTCTTC. This codes for CASSTQPGQKYNEQFF.

This clonotype has at least ten counts. This chain joins TRBV19 and TRBJ1-1, with a tentative D call TRBD1 (6 bases). V lost 7 bases and J 7 bases, leaving 13 bases between the germline ends. Germline V gene sequence: CDR1 LNHDA, CDR2 SQIVND (reference sequence). The CDR3 loop spans 12 amino acids. The CDR3 here is CASNFRGGEAFF. CDR3 DNA sequence: TGTGCCAGTAATTTCAGGGGCGGTGAAGCTTTCTTT.

In the case of this clonotype: Compared with germline, one end of the junction differs, possibly owing to a read error. This chain links TRBV25-1 with TRBJ2-1; maybe TRBD2 (6 bases). This CDR3 region has 18 residues. Per the germline V gene, CDR1 is MGHDK and CDR2 is SYGVNS. CDR3 sequence (DNA): TGTGCCAGCAGTGAATTCTTGAGCGGGCCCATCCCCTACAATAAGCAGTTCTTC. It translates to CASSEFLSGPIPYNKQFF.

This clonotype has at least ten counts. The rearrangement joins TRBV5-6 to TRBJ2-7; TRBD2 agrees at 11 bases. Trimming took 4 bases from V and 4 from J; bases not matched to a gene: 4. The CDR3 is 14 amino acids. CDR1 is SGHDT and CDR2 is YYEEEE in the germline V gene. CDR3 DNA sequence: TGTGCCAGCAGCGGACTAGCGGGCCGATACGAGCAGTACGTC. Amino acids: CASSGLAGRYEQYV.

The V and J genes are TRBV7-9 and TRBJ1-5; D ambiguous. The germline gives CDR1 SEHNR, CDR2 FQNEAQ (reference sequence). The CDR3 sequence is 14 residues long. V was trimmed by 1 base and J by 5 bases, leaving 9 bases between them. The CDR3 loop reads CASSLVEGDQPQHF. For the CDR3, the DNA is TGTGCCAGCAGCTTAGTAGAGGGTGATCAGCCCCAGCATTTT.

This clonotype was seen only a few times. V usage is TRBV6-5 and J usage is TRBJ2-7; D remains unclear. Germline-derived CDR1 and CDR2 are MNHEY and SVGAGI. V lost 2 bases and J lost 5, with 7 bases in between. The CDR3 contains 12 residues. The CDR3 bases are TGTGCCAGCAGTTACCGAGACAACGAGCAGTACGTC. Protein: CASSYRDNEQYV.

This clonotype was detected only a few times. The CDR3 region has the DNA TGTGCCATCAGTGAGACAGGACTCATGAACACTGAAGCTTTCTTT. Translating it yields CAISETGLMNTEAFF. This chain uses TRBV10-3 with TRBJ1-1, with D possibly TRBD1 on 5 matching bases. This CDR3 comprises 15 residues. Germline V gene lookup returns CDR1 ENHRY and CDR2 SYGVKD. Between the trimmed V and J ends, which lost 2 bases and 0 bases, there was a span of 10 bases.

This chain uses TRBV11-2 with TRBJ1-1, with D perhaps TRBD1 (5 bases). The germline V gene has CDR1 SGHAT and CDR2 FQNNGV. Trimming left V 1 base short and J 13 bases short, with 10 bases between. The CDR3 is 11 residues long. The CDR3 coding sequence is TGTGCCAGCAGCTTAGGCAGGGAGGGTTTCTTT. This gives the protein CASSLGREGFF.

This clonotype has a count of ten or more. The chain combines TRBV28 with TRBJ2-2, with D perhaps TRBD2 (5 bases). The CDR3 loop spans 13 amino acids. Trimming took off 7 bases at V and 1 base at J, with 7 bases between the two ends. The germline CDR1 and CDR2 sequences are MDHEN and SYDVKM. The CDR3 region is CASTEVNTGELFF. For the CDR3, the DNA is TGTGCCAGCACGGAGGTGAACACCGGGGAGCTGTTTTTT.